One and the same sample provided the 17 T cell receptor beta chains below, sequenced in a study of siplizumab effects on memory and regulatory T cells. The table came from immunoSEQ multiplex PCR; TCRdb's copy has only in-frame clones and leaves some out. Of roughly 26,000 clones in the sample, 84% are singletons; the top ten hold more than 20%. Specimen: memory CD4+ T cells sorted from blood. These TCRs come from a human donor in good health.

The chain uses TRBV19 and TRBJ2-7; possibly TRBD2 for D (6 bases). Germline V lookup: CDR1 LNHDA, CDR2 SQIVND (reference sequence). CDR3 size: 13 residues. V lost 7 bases to trimming and J lost 4 bases, with 14 bases between them. The CDR3, as DNA: TGTGCCAGTACTGTGACTGGGGGGTACGAGCAGTACTTC. Translating it yields CASTVTGGYEQYF. Full variable domain (outside the CDR3, taken from reference TRBV19 and TRBJ2-7): DGGITQSPKYLFRKEGQNVTLSCEQNLNHDAMYWYRQDPGQGLRLIYYSQIVNDFQKGDIAEGYSVSREKKESFPLTVTSAQKNPTAFYLCASTVTGGYEQYFGPGTRLTVT.

The chain employs TRBV4-1 and TRBJ1-1; TRBD1 aligns across 7 bases. The CDR3 is 13 residues long. The germline V gene has CDR1 MGHRA and CDR2 YSYEKL. J lost 6 bases, V lost 1 base, and 2 bases had no gene match. The CDR3 loop reads CASSQVTGAEAFF. CDR3 bases: TGCGCCAGCAGCCAAGTCACAGGGGCTGAAGCTTTCTTT.

This clone was counted once. The chain links TRBV4-1 to TRBJ1-5; 11 nucleotides agree with TRBD1. The CDR3 spans 16 residues. The germline gives CDR1 MGHRA, CDR2 YSYEKL. The trim removed 2 bases at V and 5 bases at J, leaving 5 bases unmatched. The CDR3 bases are TGCGCCAGCAGCCAACAGGACAGGGGGCGCGATCAGCCCCAGCATTTT. It is translated as CASSQQDRGRDQPQHF.

This chain links TRBV12-5 with TRBJ2-2; TRBD2 agrees at 9 bases. The V gene end was trimmed by 1 base and the J gene end by 4 bases; junction bases not matched to a gene: 7. The CDR3 length is 17 residues. Germline CDR1 is LGHNT and CDR2 is FRNRAP. The CDR3 protein is CASGLEKTSGLTGELFF. Written as DNA, the CDR3 is TGTGCTAGTGGTTTGGAGAAAACTAGCGGGCTCACCGGGGAGCTGTTTTTT.

The V and J genes are TRBV18 and TRBJ2-5; perhaps TRBD2 as D (5 bases). Germline V gives CDR1 KGHSH, CDR2 LQKENI. This CDR3 is built from 12 residues. V lost 5 bases and J lost 4, with 8 bases in between. The CDR3 DNA reads as TGTGCCAGCTCAACGGCGGGAGAGACCCAGTACTTC. Translating gives CASSTAGETQYF. The complete variable domain, with remaining parts taken from reference TRBV18 and TRBJ2-5, reads NAGVMQNPRHLVRRRGQEARLRCSPMKGHSHVYWYRQLPEEGLKFMVYLQKENIIDESGMPKERFSAEFPKEGPSILRIQQVVRGDSAAYFCASSTAGETQYFGPGTRLLVL.

This rearrangement joins TRBV18 to TRBJ1-1; D is undetermined. This CDR3 has 17 amino acids. Trimming stripped 2 bases from V and 3 bases from J, with 19 bases between. From germline, CDR1 is KGHSH and CDR2 LQKENI. The CDR3 DNA reads TGTGCCAGCTCACCAATATACAGTGGCGCGGCGGACACTGAAGCTTTCTTT. Protein sequence: CASSPIYSGAADTEAFF.

The chain combines TRBV19 with TRBJ2-5; either TRBD1 or TRBD2 may supply D (5 bases each). This CDR3 spans 14 amino acids. Trimming removed 5 bases from V and 5 bases from J, with 15 bases in between. The germline V gene has CDR1 LNHDA and CDR2 SQIVND (reference sequence). This CDR3 is CASSSGTLLETQYF. The CDR3 nucleotides read TGTGCCAGTAGTTCTGGGACCTTGCTGGAGACCCAGTACTTC.

This clone is a singleton in its sample. The chain joins TRBV6-6 to TRBJ1-3; no definite D call. CDR3 length equals 14 residues. Looked up from germline, CDR1 is MNHNY and CDR2 is SVGAGI (reference sequence). The V end lost 4 bases, the J end lost 1 base, and 8 bases lay between the germline ends. Here the CDR3 reads CASSFELSGNTIYF. CDR3 coding DNA: TGTGCCAGCAGTTTCGAGCTTTCTGGAAACACCATATATTTT.

The chain has TRBV29-1 and TRBJ2-1; 7 nucleotides match TRBD1. Germline lookup yields CDR1 SQVTM and CDR2 ANQGSEA. Trimming cost V 4 bases and J 4 bases; bases outside gene matches: 4. The CDR3 runs to 13 residues. For the CDR3, the DNA is TGCAGCGTTGGCAGGGGGACGTACAATGAGCAGTTCTTC. Its protein product is CSVGRGTYNEQFF.

The chain couples TRBV5-1 to TRBJ2-3; D is perhaps TRBD2 (5 bases). V lost 0 bases and J lost 5, with 10 bases in between. This CDR3 is built from 14 residues. Germline V gene lookup returns CDR1 SGHRS and CDR2 YFSETQ. The CDR3 bases are TGCGCCAGCAGCTTGGTCGGAGGAGGAGATACGCAGTATTTT. It specifies CASSLVGGGDTQYF. The full variable domain, in which reference TRBV5-1 and TRBJ2-3 provide the parts outside the CDR3, is KAGVTQTPRYLIKTRGQQVTLSCSPISGHRSVSWYQQTPGQGLQFLFEYFSETQRNKGNFPGRFSGRQFSNSRSEMNVSTLELGDSALYLCASSLVGGGDTQYFGPGTRLTVL.

This clone was seen a single time. The chain joins TRBV5-6 to TRBJ2-4; D possibly matches TRBD1 or TRBD2 (5 bases each). Germline CDR1 and CDR2: SGHDT and YYEEEE. Trimming took off 2 bases at V and 11 bases at J, with 14 bases between the two ends. The CDR3 spans 13 residues. CDR3 in DNA: TGTGCCAGCAGCTTCGGTCGGGACGCGGTTCAGTACTTC. The encoded protein is CASSFGRDAVQYF.

The chain has TRBV7-3 and TRBJ2-1; no reliable D call. Deletions cut 4 bases from V and 8 bases from J, with 21 bases between. This CDR3 is built from 16 residues. Germline values: CDR1 SGHTA, CDR2 FQGTGA. Here the CDR3 DNA reads TGTGCCAGCAGCTCCCTGGGCCCGGGCTGGACCCATGAGCAGTTCTTC. Its protein product is CASSSLGPGWTHEQFF. Using reference TRBV7-3 and TRBJ2-1 for the parts outside the CDR3, the full variable domain is GAGVSQTPSNKVTEKGKYVELRCDPISGHTALYWYRQSLGQGPEFLIYFQGTGAADDSGLPNDRFFAVRPEGSVSTLKIQRTERGDSAVYLCASSSLGPGWTHEQFFGPGTRLTVL.

The rearrangement joins TRBV5-1 to TRBJ1-5; D not resolved. The length of the CDR3 is 13 residues. The germline V gene encodes CDR1 SGHRS and CDR2 YFSETQ. Trimming cost V 0 bases and J 4 bases, with 5 bases left between them. The chain's CDR3 is CASSLVPNQPQHF. The CDR3 DNA sequence: TGCGCCAGCAGCTTGGTACCAAATCAGCCCCAGCATTTT.

The rearrangement joins TRBV5-6 to TRBJ1-1, with no clear D. Germline V CDR1 and CDR2: SGHDT, YYEEEE. V was shortened by 4 bases and J by 5 bases, with 21 bases between the two germline ends. The CDR3 runs 16 residues. The CDR3 coding sequence is TGTGCCAGCAGCCTGGGTGGTCTTGGGGTTTTGACTGAAGCTTTCTTT. Translating it yields CASSLGGLGVLTEAFF.

The V and J genes are TRBV19 and TRBJ1-2; 8 nucleotides agree with TRBD1. The CDR3 runs to 15 residues. After removal of 5 bases from V and 2 bases from J, the junction contained 7 bases not matched to a gene. From germline, CDR1 is LNHDA and CDR2 SQIVND (reference sequence). The CDR3 region has the DNA TGTGCCAGTAGTCCCCTGCAGGGGGCAAACTATGGCTACACCTTC. Translating it yields CASSPLQGANYGYTF.

The chain joins TRBV7-3 to TRBJ2-3; 8 nucleotides align to TRBD2. V lost 2 bases to trimming and J lost 6 bases; unmatched junction nucleotides: 7. The germline gives CDR1 SGHTA, CDR2 FQGTGA. There are 15 residues in the CDR3. Here the CDR3 reads CASSLGAGVGDTQYF. The CDR3 DNA sequence: TGTGCCAGCAGCTTAGGAGCGGGAGTAGGTGATACGCAGTATTTT.

The CDR3 DNA follows: TGTGCCAGCAGTCGACTAGCGGGAAGCAACAATGAGCAGTTCTTC. It is translated as CASSRLAGSNNEQFF. The V call is TRBV6-4, the J call TRBJ2-1; TRBD2 matches at 11 bases. The length of the CDR3 is 15 residues. V lost 5 bases to trimming and J lost 5 bases; unmatched junction nucleotides: 5. Germline loops: CDR1 MRHNA, CDR2 SNTAGT.